This T cell receptor (beta chain) was retrieved from a study of T cells in Graves' hyperthyroidism and ophthalmopathy (dated by TCRdb to 2018 to 2020). The study in broad terms: Peripheral blood samples were taken at initial diagnosis, before any treatment was given. Whether ophthalmopathy could be predicted prospectively was tested in an independent validation cohort made up of fewer than 20 hyperthyroidism patients plus 17 patients who later progressed to ophthalmopathy. To identify TCR V-J signatures that set the groups apart, the researchers used a discovery cohort of 100 patients, made up of 43 with Graves' ophthalmopathy and about 55 with stable Graves' hyperthyroidism. After blood sampling, hyperthyroidism patients were treated with methimazole at a starting dose of 30 mg daily, and ophthalmopathy patients were treated with high-dose intravenous methylprednisolone. According to the paper, TCR Vbeta CDR3 sequencing was carried out on over 130 peripheral blood samples, which came from fewer than 50 ophthalmopathy, 70 to 80 hyperthyroidism and about 17 progressor patients. Thyroid tissue and blood T-cell repertoires from more than 5 Graves' hyperthyroidism patients were also compared in the study. For training and testing, the 100 or so patients in the discovery cohort were randomly divided in a 7:3 ratio. The research as a whole found: A 13 V-J signature model separated ophthalmopathy from stable hyperthyroidism, with about 88% sensitivity and 81% to 82% specificity in cross-validation and 80%/75% in testing. Most expanded thyroid clonotypes (frequency above 0.001) were also detected in blood, a finding suggesting that blood repertoires may reflect thyroid immune responses. No statistical method was used to set the sample size in advance, and investigators knew the group allocation. During validation, the model predicted progression to ophthalmopathy a median of about 6.3 months ahead of onset, with more than 60% sensitivity and 72% to 85% specificity.

This clonotype was seen at least ten times. It has no known antigen specificity. No much larger clone is present one base from it, and per-base qualities are unavailable. Amplification of TCR beta CDR3 regions was carried out from RNA transcripts. A first-round RT-PCR of the TCR CDR3 used the HTBI primer set with the Qiagen OneStep RT-PCR kit. Libraries were constructed in a second round of multiplex PCR, after which size selection and purification were carried out. The libraries were sequenced on an Illumina HiSeq2000 using paired-end 100 bp reads. As for the original processing: SOAPnuke was used to process the raw data, removing reads that contained adapters or uncalled bases, had a mean Phred below 15, or lacked an exact match to the constant primer or identifier. High-quality paired reads were merged using COPE v1.2.5, and each unique nucleotide sequence was defined as a clonotype. Clonotypes were aligned to IMGT TRBV, TRBD and TRBJ reference segments using MiTCR v1.1. Only V-J combinations with frequency above 0.0001, covering 98% to 99.2% of repertoires, were analysed. A TCS score was defined as the ratio between F50 (clonal expansion) and ExV (chaos), using BLOSUM62-based TCRdist between CDR3 peptides within each V-J. Welch's t-statistics and random forest reduced several hundred V-J features to about 13, which were used in a naive Bayes classifier (R e1071). Through fastp at Q25 and MiXCR, TCRdb rebuilt clones from the public reads, retaining in-frame beta chains. Every entry covers one CDR3 protein and lists the most common genes and DNA from its rows. The V and J calls shown here were made by TCRdb, not taken from the authors' results. Present in this sample are about 420,000 distinct CDR3 sequences, around 14% of which were seen just once. The ten largest clones add up to approximately 8% of the sample.

Graves' hyperthyroidism was defined as stable when no progression to ophthalmopathy occurred over 18 months of follow-up. Hyperthyroidism patients were newly diagnosed, with disease duration under 2 months, and aged 18 to 65 years. Any patient with an uncontrolled infection, another autoimmune disease, pregnancy or lactation was excluded. Diagnoses were established on the basis of clinical symptoms, serum thyroxine and TRAb, thyroid ultrasound, and orbital computed tomography. Ficoll-Paque density gradient centrifugation was used to isolate PBMCs from 9.5 to 10 ml of fresh peripheral blood. Total RNA was extracted with Trizol reagent, and quality was checked on an Agilent 2100 Bioanalyzer. CDR1 and CDR2 are drawn from the germline V gene: SGHNT, YENEEA. V is pruned by 7 bases and J by 10 bases, leaving 11 bases of the junction without a gene match. Measured from the cysteine to the phenylalanine, the CDR3 is 13 residues long. CDR3 DNA is the only sequence kept; it has 39 bases, read in frame from the first base.

The sequence is built from TRBV11-3 and TRBJ1-2; the central 8 bases match TRBD1. The sequence was collected from a woman between 18 and 30 years old with Graves' hyperthyroidism. Sequences were obtained from blood. The CDR3 reads as follows: CASTWGAGGAYTF. The DNA is as follows: TGTGCCAGCACCTGGGGGGCAGGGGGCGCCTACACCTTC.